The sequence of this T cell receptor beta chain was determined in a study of graft-versus-host responses after intestinal transplantation. Looking at the study overall: Isolated intestinal, liver-intestinal, or multivisceral transplants were what recipients had.

Generated by immunoSEQ multiplex PCR, the TCRdb table keeps only in-frame clones and is missing some. There are approximately 78,000 clones in the sample; about nine tenths occur only once, and under 9.5% lies in the top ten. Germline values: CDR1 SGHVS, CDR2 FQNEAQ. The length of the CDR3 is 13 residues. V was trimmed by 1 base and J by 3 bases, leaving 7 bases between them. In the case of this clone: Its antigen is not identified.

Study-level results: GvH clones occurred in recipient marrow; some first appeared in ileum or blood. Early post-transplant falls in HvG clones accompanied the peak levels of circulating GvH clones.

The receptor's source is a human donor who was the organ donor for an intestinal transplant. V and J are TRBV7-8 and TRBJ2-7; D ambiguous. The sequencing used unstimulated CD8+ T cells sorted from spleen or lymph node cells, collected before transplant. The CDR3 reads CASSLGDLYEQYF. CDR3 DNA: TGTGCCAGCAGCTTAGGAGATCTCTACGAGCAGTACTTC.